The T cell receptor (beta chain) under discussion was sequenced for a study of cytomegalovirus exposure and HLA in healthy donors (dated by TCRdb to 2015 to 2018). For context, the study as a whole: An earlier analysis of approximately 550 of the donors reported 250 to 300 Gb of sequence data and approximately 110 million unique TCR beta sequences from 190 million or so T cells. Donor age, sex, ethnicity and CMV serostatus were compiled together with the repertoire data. To predict cytomegalovirus infection status, the study brought together high-throughput TCR immunosequencing, statistical association of individual TCRs with disease status, and machine learning. Across 300 to 400 genotyped donors of the cohort, an average of roughly 250,000 unique TCR beta nucleotide sequences per donor were sequenced, and roughly a sixth of those sequences were non-productive. A later analysis re-examined previously published TCR beta repertoires from about 700 donors and added high-resolution HLA genotyping to investigate patterns of TCR occurrence. An earlier analysis of 587 of the donors used high-throughput TCR beta sequencing to judge whether each TCR beta V gene segment behaved as functional or pseudogenic. Four to six DR-DQ haplotypes were handled as single units for association and clustering, since linkage in the cohort was strong. Both class I and class II loci were covered by HLA typing, at four-digit resolution. Rather than using new phenotypic data, the later analysis identified candidate immune exposures from TCR beta sequences and from how often those sequences occurred across donors. The aim of the study was to test whether cataloging public T cell receptors could identify signatures of past pathogen exposure. All discovery cohort repertoires had been generated using a single sequencing platform. A later genetic analysis took genome-wide SNP genotypes for about 55% of the 666 donors and used that subset as a discovery cohort. Of the roughly 390 genotyped donors, 70% to 90% were placed in the genetic ancestry cluster associated with self-reported Caucasian donors. The number of typed donors differed by locus: about 629-640 for A, B, C, DRB1 and DQB1; 500 to 550 for DQA1; 606 for DPA1; and about 450 for DPB1. Besides the first cohort of hundreds of subjects, a separate validation cohort made up of 120 different subjects was used. Using immunosequencing, the study profiled T cell repertoires from 550 to 750 subjects and related those repertoires to cytomegalovirus serostatus. Approximately 300 gigabases of sequencing data and around 85 million unique TCR sequences made up an early release that covered several hundred HLA-typed donors.

Trimming takes 3 bases off V and 7 bases off J; junction bases not matched to a gene: 5. The CDR3 goes from the cysteine to the phenylalanine over 13 residues. The CDR3 DNA has 39 bases and is translated from base 1. Reading the germline V gene gives CDR1 SGHAT and CDR2 FQNNGV. The cohort was made up of around 720 healthy bone marrow donors. Cohort members were all nominally healthy when sampled, although unrecorded immune exposures were likely present. The donor was CMV seropositive and belonged to the group of 250 to 350 seropositive cohort members. Each donor provided a peripheral blood sample, and peripheral blood mononuclear cells were used for TCR beta sequencing. The Qiagen DNeasy Blood Extraction Kit was used to extract genomic DNA from the blood cell samples. Comment on this clone: Its binding antigen is unknown. The input lacks base qualities; no much larger clone sits a single base away.

Library preparation used the immunoSEQ multiplex PCR assay. For the multiplex PCR, a mixture combining 60 forward primers for TCR Vbeta segments and 13 reverse primers for TCR Jbeta segments was used. The CDR3 region of rearranged TCR beta genes was amplified from genomic DNA with a multiplex PCR assay. The amplified TCR beta libraries were sequenced on the Illumina HiSeq System as 87-base-pair reads. The study's processing was this. Across the 700 or so repertoires, a later analysis counted roughly 77 million unique TCR beta chains, 9.5 million to 13 million of which were shared by at least two donors. A nearest-neighbor algorithm error-corrected the raw reads and collapsed the reads into unique sequences, merging closely related sequences to remove PCR and sequencing errors. CDR3 sequences were aligned to IMGT reference sequences to assign V, D and J gene segments. For a sequence to be retained, a match of at least six nucleotides was required to both a V gene segment and a J gene segment. A rearrangement counted as productive if the CDR3 had no stop codons and remained in frame with V and J, and every other rearrangement counted as non-productive. CDR3 was defined according to IMGT convention as the region running from the second conserved V-encoded cysteine to the conserved J-encoded phenylalanine. The earlier analysis of fewer than 700 of the donors excluded sequences that lacked an unambiguous match to a single V gene segment. In an earlier analysis of 450 to 700 of the donors, V segments were called functional above 56.7% productive rearrangements and were called segregating when the between-donor standard deviation exceeded 5%. A statistical classification framework was developed to diagnose cytomegalovirus status using the catalog of TCR beta chain sequences. In a later analysis, TCR nucleotide sequences were compared against IMGT/GENE-DB human TR gene sequences so that V and J genes could be assigned. The TCRdist pipeline was used in a later analysis to assign CDR3 sequences and most-parsimonious VDJ recombination scenarios. In a later analysis, each TCR beta chain was defined by its CDR3 amino acid sequence together with its V-gene family, and reads lacking a unique V-gene family were excluded. As a way to deal with suspected cross-contamination and a sequencing artifact, a later analysis dropped approximately 590 nucleotide sequences that were highly shared and had low generation probability. For each public chain, a later analysis derived a clonal expansion index from normalized ranks of inferred template counts within each repertoire. In a later analysis, generation probabilities were computed using a VDJ recombination model fitted to out-of-frame rearrangements, and the results were checked against IGoR. A later analysis scored TCR-TCR, TCR-HLA and TCR-CMV co-occurrence with hypergeometric tests, applying a repertoire-size bias correction to TCR pairs. A later analysis estimated false discovery rates by permuting HLA or CMV assignments 20 times. A later analysis grouped co-occurring TCRs with DBSCAN, adding TCRdist sequence similarity when clustering within HLA-allele-positive subsets. Co-occurrence clustering excluded repertoires with fewer than 30,000 or more than 120,000 public chains, plus five with anomalous nucleotide sharing. TCRdb re-hosts the immuneACCESS table, in-frame sequences only. Its copies lack some clones; in the studies checked, an unresolved V gene accounts for under half of them, and the cause for the rest is not known. The DNA was the basis for D and trimming; V, J and clone size are from that table. The sample yields about 150,000 clones; roughly 70% were counted once. About 9.4% of the sample comes from the top ten.

Overall study outcomes, separate from this receptor: A further reported finding was that TCR beta sequences accurately predicted the HLA-A and HLA-B alleles for most subjects in the first cohort. Roughly 17 rarely observed V segments, including chromosome 9 orphons, were excluded from the earlier analysis of just under 600 of the donors because counts were too low. Broadly in line with IMGT annotations, most TCR beta V segments showed up in productive rearrangements about 90% or about 30% of the time in an earlier analysis of several hundred of the donors. Assigning TCR associations to individual alleles was difficult when HLA alleles, especially DR and DQ, strongly co-occurred. According to a later analysis, parvovirus B19, influenza, CMV and Epstein-Barr virus appeared linked to several top co-occurrence clusters. In vitro tests confirmed that three of the cytomegalovirus-associated TCR beta chains recognize cytomegalovirus antigens. A cluster of highly shared sequence variants was judged likely to be a technical artifact of the sequencing pipeline. In a later genetic analysis, fewer N-insertions in productive TCRs were reported among donors in an Asian-associated ancestry cluster than the approximately 670-donor mean. Because the 87-base-pair reads could not distinguish some IMGT-functional V segments, including TRBV6-2 and TRBV6-3, those segments were excluded. Most TCR sequences were observed very rarely across donors, whereas some public TCRs were present in many individuals. The only immune exposure information available for the cohort was CMV serostatus. In a later analysis, around 17,000 TCR beta sequences were associated with specific HLA alleles at a false discovery rate of 0.05. HLA typing was unavailable for some donors at each locus, so association tests used only the typed subset. A later analysis found that most CMV-associated TCR beta chains appeared HLA-restricted, with HLA associations seemingly driven largely by CMV exposure. This cohort had only TCR beta chains sequenced, and the lack of alpha or paired-chain data limited which features could be detected. A later genetic analysis associated a missense DCLRE1C variant with V-gene and J-gene trimming of TCR beta chains, and an independent cohort replicated the association. The study listed approximately 150 TCR beta chains as associated with cytomegalovirus. It was suggested by the authors that the approach could potentially be generalized to other disease states and immunological phenotypes. Cytomegalovirus status was reported to be diagnosed by the classifier with high specificity and sensitivity in both the original and validation cohorts. In a later analysis, TCR association rates were found to vary across HLA loci, with the most associated TCRs seen for DRB1 alleles and the fewest for HLA-C alleles. In a later analysis, HLA-associated TCR beta chains showed more clonal expansion and lower generation probabilities than non-associated chains that were equally common. Sequencing depth was assumed to be roughly uniform across donors in the presence/absence analyses, though that assumption may not hold. Linkage disequilibrium might explain the correlated functional status among segregating V segments, but an unknown experimental factor could not be ruled out.

The V and J segments used are TRBV11-2 and TRBJ2-5; 7 of the junction bases match TRBD2. The sequence derives from a man aged 25 to 40 in good health and CMV-seropositive. Sequencing was done on a sample of PBMCs. The CDR3 reads as follows: CASSFLVAGTQYF. The base sequence is TGTGCCAGCAGCTTTCTGGTAGCGGGGACCCAGTACTTC.